The rows below give T cell receptor beta chains drawn from one sample of a study of regulatory T cells in long-lasting Graves disease. TCRdb reprocessed the multiplex PCR reads with MiXCR, giving one entry per CDR3 protein. The sample carries about 310,000 distinct CDR3 sequences, under 25% recorded once. The sequencing here drew on peripheral blood mononuclear cells (PBMCs), taken when the disease was refractory, from a patient treated with antithyroid drugs. The source is a female donor with Graves disease. The CDR3 runs from the conserved cysteine through the conserved F or W. The D gene is left open where the match is weak. Rows may omit the clone size; those that give it use once, few, many or a size class.

D: TRBD2; size: few; J: TRBJ2-5; length: 19; V: TRBV9; CDR3: CASSVAGTSGSRAQETQYF; DNA: TGTGCCAGCAGCGTGGCCGGGACTAGCGGGAGTCGGGCCCAAGAGACCCAGTACTTC
D: TRBD2; size: few; J: TRBJ2-5; length: 13; V: TRBV20-1; CDR3: CSATTSDHQTQYF; DNA: TGCAGTGCAACGACTAGCGACCACCAGACCCAGTACTTC
D: NA; size: few; J: TRBJ2-2; length: 16; V: TRBV4-1; CDR3: CASSQRVVSNTGELFF; DNA: TGCGCCAGCAGCCAAAGGGTGGTGTCGAACACCGGGGAGCTGTTTTTT
D: NA; size: many; J: TRBJ2-5; length: 12; V: TRBV29-1; CDR3: CSADLRGETQYF; DNA: TGCAGCGCAGATCTAAGGGGGGAGACCCAGTACTTC
D: TRBD1; size: NA; J: TRBJ2-3; length: 18; V: TRBV9; CDR3: CASSVDSGGAKIADTQYF; DNA: TGTGCCAGCAGCGTAGATTCAGGGGGCGCGAAGATAGCAGATACGCAGTATTTT
D: TRBD1; size: NA; J: TRBJ1-2; length: 14; V: TRBV7-2; CDR3: CASSADRGNYGYTF; DNA: TGTGCCAGCAGCGCGGACAGGGGCAACTATGGCTACACCTTC
D: NA; size: many; J: TRBJ1-1; length: 14; V: TRBV18; CDR3: CASSPGQGASEAFF; DNA: TGTGCCAGCTCACCCGGCCAAGGGGCCTCTGAAGCTTTCTTT
D: NA; size: NA; J: TRBJ1-1; length: 15; V: TRBV7-2; CDR3: CASKLGGGLYTEAFF; DNA: TGTGCCAGCAAGTTGGGGGGCGGACTGTACACTGAAGCTTTCTTT
D: NA; size: NA; J: TRBJ1-5; length: 14; V: TRBV29-1; CDR3: CSVGTGTNAQPQHF; DNA: TGCAGCGTTGGGACCGGGACAAACGCTCAGCCCCAGCATTTT
D: NA; size: few; J: TRBJ2-2; length: 13; V: TRBV6-2/TRBV6-3; CDR3: CASSLTYTGELFF; DNA: TGTGCCAGCAGTCTAACCTACACCGGGGAGCTGTTTTTT
D: NA; size: many; J: TRBJ1-1; length: 13; V: TRBV3-1; CDR3: CASSQYSNTEAFF; DNA: TGTGCCAGCAGCCAATACTCGAACACTGAAGCTTTCTTT
D: NA; size: few; J: TRBJ1-4; length: 18; V: TRBV30; CDR3: CAWSRGTFGGQGNEKLFF; DNA: TGTGCCTGGAGTCGCGGAACATTCGGTGGGCAGGGTAATGAAAAACTGTTTTTT
D: TRBD1; size: NA; J: TRBJ1-2; length: 13; V: TRBV20-1; CDR3: CSAFDRTGDGYTF; DNA: TGCAGTGCCTTTGATCGGACAGGGGATGGCTACACCTTC
D: TRBD1; size: many; J: TRBJ2-7; length: 14; V: TRBV2; CDR3: CASSVYRGSYEQYF; DNA: TGTGCCAGCAGCGTTTACAGGGGGTCCTACGAGCAGTACTTC
D: NA; size: NA; J: TRBJ2-2; length: 15; V: TRBV15; CDR3: CATSWERANTGELFF; DNA: TGTGCCACCAGTTGGGAACGGGCGAACACCGGGGAGCTGTTTTTT
D: NA; size: NA; J: TRBJ2-4; length: 13; V: TRBV27; CDR3: CASSPGSKNIQYF; DNA: TGTGCCAGCAGTCCAGGGTCCAAAAACATTCAGTACTTC
D: NA; size: many; J: TRBJ2-6; length: 16; V: TRBV29-1; CDR3: CSVEESGRPGANVLTF; DNA: TGCAGCGTTGAAGAGTCCGGTCGCCCTGGGGCCAACGTCCTGACTTTC
D: NA; size: many; J: TRBJ1-1; length: 13; V: TRBV7-3; CDR3: CASSLIGGTEAFF; DNA: TGTGCCAGCAGCTTAATAGGCGGTACTGAAGCTTTCTTT
D: NA; size: once; J: TRBJ1-2; length: 14; V: TRBV5-1; CDR3: CASSLEGREDGYTF; DNA: TGCGCCAGCAGCTTGGAAGGCAGGGAGGATGGCTACACCTTC
D: NA; size: NA; J: TRBJ1-5; length: 15; V: TRBV27; CDR3: CASSLTGERSQPQHF; DNA: TGTGCCAGCAGTCTGACAGGCGAACGCAGTCAGCCCCAGCATTTT
D: NA; size: few; J: TRBJ2-7; length: 15; V: TRBV28; CDR3: CASSYSKWGPYEQYF; DNA: TGTGCCAGCAGTTACTCGAAGTGGGGGCCCTACGAGCAGTACTTC
D: TRBD2; size: few; J: TRBJ2-5; length: 15; V: TRBV3-1; CDR3: CASSELAGYQETQYF; DNA: TGTGCCAGCAGCGAACTAGCGGGATACCAAGAGACCCAGTACTTC
D: TRBD1; size: many; J: TRBJ2-7; length: 14; V: TRBV5-1; CDR3: CASSQSTGGGEQYF; DNA: TGCGCCAGCAGCCAATCCACAGGGGGCGGTGAGCAGTACTTC
D: NA; size: many; J: TRBJ1-4; length: 13; V: TRBV6-1; CDR3: CASSNHRNEKLFF; DNA: TGTGCCAGCAGTAACCACCGCAATGAAAAACTGTTTTTT
D: NA; size: many; J: TRBJ1-5; length: 14; V: TRBV28; CDR3: CASSRTHEDQPQHF; DNA: TGTGCCAGCAGTCGCACGCATGAGGATCAGCCCCAGCATTTT
D: NA; size: many; J: TRBJ1-2; length: 13; V: TRBV5-6; CDR3: CASSRQRNYGYTF; DNA: TGTGCCAGCAGCCGACAGCGTAACTATGGCTACACCTTC
D: NA; size: few; J: TRBJ2-7; length: 12; V: TRBV20-1; CDR3: CSARQSSYEQYF; DNA: TGCAGTGCTAGGCAAAGTTCCTACGAGCAGTACTTC
D: NA; size: NA; J: TRBJ2-5; length: 15; V: TRBV6-5; CDR3: CASSYSRGRAETQYF; DNA: TGTGCCAGCAGTTACTCGAGGGGCAGGGCGGAGACCCAGTACTTC
D: TRBD1; size: NA; J: TRBJ2-5; length: 17; V: TRBV4-3; CDR3: CASSQELQGVQQETQYF; DNA: TGCGCCAGCAGCCAAGAACTGCAGGGGGTCCAACAAGAGACCCAGTACTTC
D: NA; size: NA; J: TRBJ2-2; length: 17; V: TRBV12-3/TRBV12-4; CDR3: CASSPRTRTANTGELFF; DNA: TGTGCCAGCAGTCCCAGGACACGGACCGCGAACACCGGGGAGCTGTTTTTT
D: TRBD2; size: NA; J: TRBJ2-7; length: 14; V: TRBV27; CDR3: CASSRSGRVYEQYF; DNA: TGTGCCAGCAGTCGTAGCGGGAGGGTCTACGAGCAGTACTTC
D: TRBD2; size: many; J: TRBJ2-5; length: 15; V: TRBV20-1; CDR3: CSATPPRGLAETQYF; DNA: TGCAGTGCTACGCCCCCCCGGGGACTAGCGGAGACCCAGTACTTC
D: NA; size: many; J: TRBJ1-1; length: 14; V: TRBV27; CDR3: CASSLKTGNTEAFF; DNA: TGTGCCAGCAGTCTCAAGACAGGGAACACTGAAGCTTTCTTT
D: NA; size: many; J: TRBJ1-1; length: 13; V: TRBV12-3/TRBV12-4; CDR3: CASSPQYHTEAFF; DNA: TGTGCCAGCAGCCCCCAATACCACACTGAAGCTTTCTTT
D: NA; size: many; J: TRBJ2-6; length: 15; V: TRBV6-2/TRBV6-3; CDR3: CANSEQGSGANVLTF; DNA: TGTGCCAACAGTGAACAGGGATCTGGGGCCAACGTCCTGACTTTC
D: NA; size: many; J: TRBJ2-6; length: 15; V: TRBV5-6; CDR3: CASSLQSSGANVLTF; DNA: TGTGCCAGCAGCTTGCAAAGCTCTGGGGCCAACGTCCTGACTTTC
D: NA; size: NA; J: TRBJ2-7; length: 14; V: TRBV7-6; CDR3: CASSWDQGGYEQYF; DNA: TGTGCCAGCAGCTGGGACCAGGGAGGCTACGAGCAGTACTTC
D: TRBD2; size: once; J: TRBJ2-5; length: 15; V: TRBV7-8; CDR3: CASSLGGLAQETQYF; DNA: TGTGCCAGCAGCTTAGGGGGACTAGCACAAGAGACCCAGTACTTC